Below, 4 T cell receptor beta chains from the same sample are listed, as sequenced in a study of T cells in tuberculosis. Sequenced by immunoSEQ multiplex PCR; TCRdb stores in-frame clones only, minus some. The table records some 41,000 clones, around 94% of them present only once. Sequenced: PBMCs. The receptor source for this set is a donor aged 10-29 years with latent tuberculosis or without tuberculosis infection. Some clones in this sample may be carry-over from other donors' samples.

J is TRBJ2-1 and V is TRBV7-9; D may be TRBD1 (6 bases). Trimming removed 3 bases from V and 4 bases from J, with 16 bases in between. The V gene's germline CDR1 is SEHNR and CDR2 FQNEAQ (reference sequence). The CDR3 is 16 residues long. CDR3: CASSFEQGMIYNEQFF. CDR3 in DNA: TGTGCCAGCAGCTTCGAACAGGGTATGATATACAATGAGCAGTTCTTC.

About this clone: No conserved phenylalanine or tryptophan ends this CDR3, so it is likely a read error. The limits of the CDR3 on the DNA are not certain, so only TCRdb's listed CDR3 is given. The chain is built from TRBV10-3 and TRBJ2-7; the D segment call TRBD2 is taken from the table without a DNA check. Germline values: CDR1 ENHRY, CDR2 SYGVKD. 14 amino acids form the CDR3, both terminal residues included. CDR3 sequence: CAISDGTSALYSSI.

This clone was counted once. The rearrangement joins TRBV21-1 to TRBJ1-1; TRBD1 is taken as the D call from the table, unchecked against the DNA. TRBV21-1 is labeled a pseudogene. CDR3 size: 12 residues. CDR3 bases: TGTGCCAGCAGCAGACAGGGCACTGAAGCTTTCTTT. Translating gives CASSRQGTEAFF.

The chain recombines TRBV20-1 with TRBJ2-5; D is unresolved. V was shortened by 5 bases and J by 5 bases, with 9 bases between the two germline ends. Germline V gives CDR1 DFQATT, CDR2 SNEGSKA (reference sequence). The length of the CDR3 is 11 residues. The CDR3 DNA sequence: TGCAGTGCTTTAGAGTGGGAGACCCAGTACTTC. This gives the protein CSALEWETQYF.